This TCR beta chain originates from a study of CD8 T cells in Susac syndrome. Regarding the study as a whole: The study's TCR sequencing and HLA analysis drew on a certain number of individuals. That number was acknowledged as relatively small.

The CDR3 loop spans 13 amino acids. V was pared by 1 base and J by 4 bases, with 5 bases between. Germline V gene lookup returns CDR1 LGHNA and CDR2 YNFKEQ. This clonotype was detected only once. Antigen: not known. RNA, at 0.5 to 1 ug, was reverse transcribed with random hexamers. Amplification of TCR beta CDR3 was carried out by immunoSEQ multiplex PCR, which covered 54 Vbeta and 13 Jbeta segments. TCRdb independently ran MiXCR on the immunoSEQ multiplex PCR reads; one entry per CDR3 protein. Of 140,000 or so distinct CDR3 sequences listed, 85% to 95% are singletons. Peripheral blood CD8+ and CD4+ T cells were profiled by TCR beta sequencing. It was negative isolation that provided the CD8+ and CD4+ T cells, whereas TEMRA cells were enriched by FACS.

The sequence derives from a human donor with multiple sclerosis. Sequenced input: CD4+ T cells from PBMCs. The chain has TRBV4-2 and TRBJ1-3; unclear D gene. CDR3: CASSQAQGNTIYF. CDR3 nucleotides: TGTGCCAGCAGCCAAGCCCAGGGAAACACCATATATTTT.